A selection of T cell receptor beta chains follows, all from one sample in a study of regulatory T cells in long-lasting Graves disease. In TCRdb, the multiplex PCR reads were re-called with MiXCR into one record per CDR3 protein. The sample contains around 500,000 distinct CDR3 sequences, roughly 13% of which appear only once. These same data were also listed under a study on T cells in Graves' hyperthyroidism and ophthalmopathy.

Sequencing used peripheral blood mononuclear cells (PBMCs), obtained at new diagnosis, from a patient treated with antithyroid drugs. These receptor sequences come from a young man with Graves disease. The CDR3 runs from the conserved cysteine through the conserved F or W. A D gene is named only where the DNA matches it firmly. Some rows mark clone size as missing; the rest say once, few, many or name a class of expanded clone.

d_gene	abundance	v_gene	j_gene	CDR3aa	CDR3nt
.	.	TRBV5-1	TRBJ2-2	CASRSPAGGSNTGELFF	TGCGCCAGCAGGTCCCCCGCAGGGGGGTCGAACACCGGGGAGCTGTTTTTT
.	many	TRBV5-1	TRBJ2-3	CASSQGLGGTDTQYF	TGCGCCAGCAGCCAAGGGTTGGGGGGCACAGATACGCAGTATTTT
TRBD2	many	TRBV7-9	TRBJ2-3	CASSLVPRTSGSVAQYF	TGTGCCAGCAGCTTAGTCCCAAGGACTAGCGGGTCAGTTGCGCAGTATTTT
.	many	TRBV12-3/TRBV12-4	TRBJ2-1	CASSRSASSYNEQFF	TGTGCCAGCAGCCGCAGCGCCAGCTCCTACAATGAGCAGTTCTTC
TRBD1	many	TRBV11-2	TRBJ2-6	CASQQGGQPPSGANVLTF	TGTGCCAGCCAACAGGGGGGTCAGCCCCCATCTGGGGCCAACGTCCTGACTTTC
TRBD1	once	TRBV27	TRBJ2-5	CASRPFPGQKETQYF	TGTGCCAGCAGGCCTTTCCCGGGACAGAAAGAGACCCAGTACTTC
.	.	TRBV27	TRBJ2-7	CASSSTAQGSYEQYF	TGTGCCAGCAGTTCGACGGCCCAGGGGTCCTACGAGCAGTACTTC
.	few	TRBV3-1	TRBJ2-1	CASSQARGNTYNEQFF	TGTGCCAGCAGCCAAGCCCGGGGGAACACTTACAATGAGCAGTTCTTC
.	many	TRBV5-1	TRBJ1-4	CASSLNARSGSRLKLFF	TGCGCCAGCAGCTTGAACGCACGGTCCGGGTCGAGGCTGAAACTGTTTTTT
.	many	TRBV6-1	TRBJ2-3	CASSTRTSPVTDTQYF	TGTGCCAGCAGTACTAGGACTTCGCCGGTCACAGATACGCAGTATTTT
.	.	TRBV15	TRBJ2-7	CATRILTGPSYEQYF	TGTGCCACCAGGATCCTAACAGGGCCCTCCTACGAGCAGTACTTC
.	few	TRBV5-1	TRBJ1-2	CASSQDRLDYGYTF	TGCGCCAGCAGCCAGGACCGACTCGACTATGGCTACACCTTC
.	.	TRBV5-1	TRBJ1-5	CASSLMGPFSNQPQHF	TGCGCCAGCAGCTTGATGGGGCCTTTTAGCAATCAGCCCCAGCATTTT
TRBD2	few	TRBV20-1	TRBJ2-1	CSARSGKSSYNEQFF	TGCAGTGCTCGTAGCGGGAAAAGCTCCTACAATGAGCAGTTCTTC
.	few	TRBV10-1	TRBJ2-2	CASSELTWGTGELFF	TGCGCCAGCAGTGAATTGACTTGGGGAACCGGGGAGCTGTTTTTT
.	few	TRBV7-9	TRBJ1-1	CASSLTDSPTEAFF	TGTGCCAGCAGCTTAACGGACAGCCCGACTGAAGCTTTCTTT
TRBD2	few	TRBV5-1	TRBJ2-7	CASSLDPRAGGGDSYEQYF	TGCGCCAGCAGCTTGGATCCTCGAGCGGGAGGTGGGGACTCCTACGAGCAGTACTTC
.	few	TRBV4-2	TRBJ1-6	CASSQSPRQDRGSPLHF	TGTGCCAGCAGCCAATCCCCCAGACAGGACCGAGGTTCACCCCTCCACTTT
.	.	TRBV6-1	TRBJ1-6	CASTPTISGGSPLHF	TGTGCCAGCACTCCCACGATCTCCGGCGGATCACCCCTCCACTTT
TRBD2	.	TRBV9	TRBJ2-3	CASSVLADTDTQYF	TGTGCCAGCAGCGTACTAGCGGACACAGATACGCAGTATTTT
.	.	TRBV5-6	TRBJ2-1	CASSQDLYNEQFF	TGTGCCAGCAGTCAAGATCTGTACAATGAGCAGTTCTTC
.	many	TRBV12-3/TRBV12-4	TRBJ1-1	CASSLAGEGVNTEAFF	TGTGCCAGCAGTTTGGCAGGGGAGGGGGTGAACACTGAAGCTTTCTTT
.	many	TRBV18	TRBJ2-3	CASSPRALATDTQYF	TGTGCCAGCTCACCACGAGCCCTAGCCACAGATACGCAGTATTTT
TRBD2	.	TRBV20-1	TRBJ2-7	CSALRTSDYEQYF	TGCAGTGCTCTAAGGACTAGCGACTACGAGCAGTACTTC
TRBD1	many	TRBV3-1	TRBJ1-4	CASSRGTAEKLFF	TGTGCCAGCAGCCGTGGGACAGCTGAAAAACTGTTTTTT
.	many	TRBV6-5	TRBJ1-5	CASSYSGSNQPQHF	TGTGCCAGCAGTTATAGCGGAAGCAATCAGCCCCAGCATTTT
.	few	TRBV27	TRBJ1-2	CASSFRVNYGYTF	TGTGCCAGCAGTTTTAGGGTTAACTATGGCTACACCTTC
TRBD1	many	TRBV5-1	TRBJ2-2	CASRPGQGAVTGELFF	TGCGCCAGCAGGCCTGGACAGGGGGCGGTCACCGGGGAGCTGTTTTTT
.	many	TRBV6-2/TRBV6-3	TRBJ2-1	CASSFLRGGNEQFF	TGTGCCAGCAGCTTCCTCAGGGGCGGCAATGAGCAGTTCTTC
TRBD2	few	TRBV7-3	TRBJ2-5	CASSLGVAGEETQYF	TGTGCCAGCAGCTTAGGAGTAGCGGGAGAAGAGACCCAGTACTTC
.	.	TRBV27	TRBJ1-6	CASASGGGAYNSPLHF	TGTGCCAGCGCCTCCGGGGGGGGGGCCTATAATTCACCCCTCCACTTT
.	many	TRBV29-1	TRBJ1-2	CSVQTGNGYTF	TGCAGCGTCCAAACAGGGAATGGCTACACCTTC
.	.	TRBV29-1	TRBJ1-2	CSVGSGDGGYTF	TGCAGCGTTGGATCAGGGGATGGCGGCTACACCTTC
.	many	TRBV5-1	TRBJ2-7	CASSLDPELDEQYF	TGCGCCAGCAGCTTGGATCCGGAGTTGGACGAGCAGTACTTC
.	many	TRBV12-3/TRBV12-4	TRBJ2-2	CASSLRNTGELFF	TGTGCCAGCAGCTTGCGGAACACCGGGGAGCTGTTTTTT
TRBD1	many	TRBV7-2	TRBJ1-5	CASSSQGNQPQHF	TGTGCCAGCAGCTCACAGGGGAATCAGCCCCAGCATTTT
.	many	TRBV27	TRBJ2-2	CASSLQGNTGELFF	TGTGCCAGCAGTTTACAGGGGAACACCGGGGAGCTGTTTTTT
.	.	TRBV29-1	TRBJ2-3	CSVEGGSGEATDTQYF	TGCAGCGTTGAAGGTGGTTCAGGGGAAGCCACAGATACGCAGTATTTT
TRBD2	many	TRBV20-1	TRBJ2-3	CSASRSGRLHTQYF	TGCAGTGCTAGCCGAAGCGGGAGGTTACATACGCAGTATTTT
.	.	TRBV9	TRBJ1-1	CASSVGGGSGEANTEAFF	TGTGCCAGCAGCGTAGGGGGAGGCTCGGGGGAAGCTAACACTGAAGCTTTCTTT
TRBD2	few	TRBV18	TRBJ2-1	CASSQVAAGDNLNEQFF	TGTGCCAGCTCCCAAGTAGCAGCGGGAGATAATTTGAATGAGCAGTTCTTC
.	many	TRBV7-3	TRBJ1-2	CASSLRRSTYGYTF	TGTGCCAGCAGCTTACGCAGGTCTACCTATGGCTACACCTTC
TRBD2	many	TRBV28	TRBJ2-1	CASSSLSGLGGQFEQFF	TGTGCCAGCAGTTCGCTGTCGGGACTAGGGGGGCAGTTTGAGCAGTTCTTC
.	many	TRBV27	TRBJ2-1	CASSDGVGQGDLFF	TGTGCCAGCAGTGATGGGGTTGGGCAGGGGGACTTGTTCTTC
TRBD1	.	TRBV19	TRBJ1-1	CASSTRGGQGFGYTEAFF	TGTGCCAGTAGTACCCGGGGGGGACAGGGTTTTGGCTACACTGAAGCTTTCTTT
.	few	TRBV30	TRBJ1-5	CAWSVRGGDQPQHF	TGTGCCTGGAGTGTACGGGGAGGGGACCAGCCCCAGCATTTT